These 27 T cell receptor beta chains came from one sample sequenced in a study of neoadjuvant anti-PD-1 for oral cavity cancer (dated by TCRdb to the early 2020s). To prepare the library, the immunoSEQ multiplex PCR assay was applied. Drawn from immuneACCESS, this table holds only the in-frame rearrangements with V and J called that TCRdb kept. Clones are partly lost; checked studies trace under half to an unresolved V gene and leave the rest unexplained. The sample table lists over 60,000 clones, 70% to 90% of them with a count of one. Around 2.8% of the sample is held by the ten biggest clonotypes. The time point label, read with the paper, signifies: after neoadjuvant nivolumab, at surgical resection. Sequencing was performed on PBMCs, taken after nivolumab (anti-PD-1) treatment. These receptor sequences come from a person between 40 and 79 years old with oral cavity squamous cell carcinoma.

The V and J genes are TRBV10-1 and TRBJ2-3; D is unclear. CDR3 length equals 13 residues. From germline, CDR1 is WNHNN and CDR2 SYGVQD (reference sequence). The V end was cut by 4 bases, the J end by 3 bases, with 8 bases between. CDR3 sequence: CASSVLFTDTQYF. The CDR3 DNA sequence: TGCGCCAGCAGTGTTCTGTTTACAGATACGCAGTATTTT.

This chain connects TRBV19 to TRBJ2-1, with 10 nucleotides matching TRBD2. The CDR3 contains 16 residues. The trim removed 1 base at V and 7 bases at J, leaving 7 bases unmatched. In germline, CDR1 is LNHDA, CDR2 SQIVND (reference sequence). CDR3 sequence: CASSIGTSGRGNEQFF. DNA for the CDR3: TGTGCCAGTAGTATAGGGACTAGCGGCCGCGGTAATGAGCAGTTCTTC.

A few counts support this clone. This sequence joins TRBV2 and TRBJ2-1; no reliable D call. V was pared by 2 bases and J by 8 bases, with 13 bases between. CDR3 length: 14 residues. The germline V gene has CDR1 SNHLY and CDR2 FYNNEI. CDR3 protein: CASSEMVSSHEQFF. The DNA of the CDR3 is TGTGCCAGCAGTGAAATGGTCAGTTCTCATGAGCAGTTCTTC. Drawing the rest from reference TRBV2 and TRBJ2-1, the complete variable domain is EPEVTQTPSHQVTQMGQEVILRCVPISNHLYFYWYRQILGQKVEFLVSFYNNEISEKSEIFDDQFSVERPDGSNFTLKIRSTKLEDSAMYFCASSEMVSSHEQFFGPGTRLTVL.

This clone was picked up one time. The CDR3 nucleotides are TGTGCCAGCAGCTCCCGGCTAGCGTTCGGAGACACCATATATTTT. This translates into CASSSRLAFGDTIYF. This rearrangement joins TRBV9 to TRBJ1-3; D gene unclear. Germline V gene lookup returns CDR1 SGDLS and CDR2 YYNGEE. Trimming left V 4 bases short and J 8 bases short, with 19 bases between. The CDR3 runs to 15 residues.

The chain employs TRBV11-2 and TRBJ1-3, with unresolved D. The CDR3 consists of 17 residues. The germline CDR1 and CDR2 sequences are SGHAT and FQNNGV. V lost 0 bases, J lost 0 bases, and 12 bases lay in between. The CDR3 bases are TGTGCCAGCAGCTTAGACCTCCCAGCATTCTCTGGAAACACCATATATTTT. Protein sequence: CASSLDLPAFSGNTIYF.

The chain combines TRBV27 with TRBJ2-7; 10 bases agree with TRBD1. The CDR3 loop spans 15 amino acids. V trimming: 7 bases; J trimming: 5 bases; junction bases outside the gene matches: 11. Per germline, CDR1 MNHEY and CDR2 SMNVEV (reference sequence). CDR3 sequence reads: CASNRGTGVRNEQYF. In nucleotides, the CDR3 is TGTGCCAGCAATCGCGGGACAGGGGTAAGGAACGAGCAGTACTTC.

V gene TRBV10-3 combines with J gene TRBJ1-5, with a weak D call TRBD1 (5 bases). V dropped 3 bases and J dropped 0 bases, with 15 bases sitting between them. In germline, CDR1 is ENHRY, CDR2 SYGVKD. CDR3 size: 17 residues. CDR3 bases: TGTGCCATCAGTGAATCGCAAGGGGATATTAGCAATCAGCCCCAGCATTTT. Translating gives CAISESQGDISNQPQHF.

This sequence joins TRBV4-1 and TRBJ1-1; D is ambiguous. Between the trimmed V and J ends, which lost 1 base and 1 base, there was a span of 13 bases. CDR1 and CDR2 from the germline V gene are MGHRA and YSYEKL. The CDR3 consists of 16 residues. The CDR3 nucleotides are TGCGCCAGCAGCCAAGGGACGGTTGGTTCGAACACTGAAGCTTTCTTT. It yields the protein CASSQGTVGSNTEAFF.

This chain's CDR3 is CATSRDRGRWQPQHF. CDR3 bases: TGTGCCACCAGCAGAGACAGGGGGAGGTGGCAGCCCCAGCATTTT. V gene TRBV15 combines with J gene TRBJ1-5; TRBD1 aligns across 7 bases. Germline CDR1 LNHNV, CDR2 YYDKDF (reference sequence). V shed 0 bases, J shed 7 bases, and the junction held 6 bases outside the gene matches. This CDR3 is 15 amino acids long.

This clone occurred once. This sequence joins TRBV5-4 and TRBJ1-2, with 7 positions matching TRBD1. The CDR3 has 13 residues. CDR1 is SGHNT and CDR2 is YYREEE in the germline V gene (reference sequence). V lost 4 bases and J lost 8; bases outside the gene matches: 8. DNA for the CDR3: TGTGCCAGCAGCGAACAGGGGATTGAAGGCTACACCTTC. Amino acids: CASSEQGIEGYTF.

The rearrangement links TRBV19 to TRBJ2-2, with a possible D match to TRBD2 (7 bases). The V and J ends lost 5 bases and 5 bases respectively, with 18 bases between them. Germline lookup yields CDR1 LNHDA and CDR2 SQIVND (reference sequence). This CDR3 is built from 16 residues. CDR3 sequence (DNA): TGTGCCAGTAGTCTAACGGGGGGCCTTTATACCGGGGAGCTGTTTTTT. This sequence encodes CASSLTGGLYTGELFF.

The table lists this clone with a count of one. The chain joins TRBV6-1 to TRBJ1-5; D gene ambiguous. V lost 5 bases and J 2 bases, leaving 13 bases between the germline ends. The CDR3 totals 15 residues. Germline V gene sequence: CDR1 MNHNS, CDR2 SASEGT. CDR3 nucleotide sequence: TGTGCCAGCAGTCGGACGTCGGCGGGCAATCAGCCCCAGCATTTT. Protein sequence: CASSRTSAGNQPQHF.

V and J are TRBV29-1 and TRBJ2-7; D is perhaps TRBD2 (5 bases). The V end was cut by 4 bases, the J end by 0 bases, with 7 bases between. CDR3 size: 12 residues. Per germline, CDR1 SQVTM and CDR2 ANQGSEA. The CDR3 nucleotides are TGCAGCGTTGGTCGGGACTCCTACGAGCAGTACTTC. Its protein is CSVGRDSYEQYF.

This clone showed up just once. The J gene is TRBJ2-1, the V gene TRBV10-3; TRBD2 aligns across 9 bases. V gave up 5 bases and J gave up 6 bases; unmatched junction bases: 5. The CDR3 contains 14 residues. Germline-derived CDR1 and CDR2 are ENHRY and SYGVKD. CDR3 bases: TGTGCCATCAGTCCGCGGGGGGGGGTCAATGAGCAGTTCTTC. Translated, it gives CAISPRGGVNEQFF.

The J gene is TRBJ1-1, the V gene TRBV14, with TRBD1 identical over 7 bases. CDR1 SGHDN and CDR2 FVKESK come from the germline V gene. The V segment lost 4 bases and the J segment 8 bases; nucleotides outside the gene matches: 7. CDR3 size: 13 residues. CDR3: CASSPIRTGEAFF. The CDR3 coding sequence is TGTGCCAGCAGCCCTATCCGGACAGGAGAAGCTTTCTTT.

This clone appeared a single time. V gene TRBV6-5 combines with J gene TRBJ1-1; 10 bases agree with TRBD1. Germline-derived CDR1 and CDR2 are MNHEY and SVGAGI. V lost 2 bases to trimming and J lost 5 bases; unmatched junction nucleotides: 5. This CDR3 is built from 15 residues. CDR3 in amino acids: CASSYETGGRTEAFF. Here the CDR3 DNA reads TGTGCCAGCAGTTACGAGACAGGGGGCCGGACTGAAGCTTTCTTT.

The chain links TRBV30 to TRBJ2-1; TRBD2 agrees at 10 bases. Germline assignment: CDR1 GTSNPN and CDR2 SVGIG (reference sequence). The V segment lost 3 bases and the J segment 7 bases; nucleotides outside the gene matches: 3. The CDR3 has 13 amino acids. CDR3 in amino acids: CAWSPGLANEQFF. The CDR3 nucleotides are TGTGCCTGGAGCCCGGGACTAGCGAATGAGCAGTTCTTC.

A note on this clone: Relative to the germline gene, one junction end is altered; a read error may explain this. As DNA, the CDR3 is TGTGCCGGCAGTCCTAAAGCGGGGGGCCAAAATGAGCAGTTCTTC. Amino acid sequence: CAGSPKAGGQNEQFF. V usage is TRBV6-1 and J usage is TRBJ2-1; 9 bases match TRBD2. This CDR3 region has 15 residues. Germline V gene data show CDR1 as MNHNS and CDR2 as SASEGT.

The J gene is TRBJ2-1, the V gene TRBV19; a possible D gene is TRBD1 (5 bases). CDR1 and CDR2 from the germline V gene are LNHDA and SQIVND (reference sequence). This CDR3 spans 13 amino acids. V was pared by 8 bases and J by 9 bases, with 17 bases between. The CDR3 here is CASPTGVSGEQFF. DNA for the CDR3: TGTGCCAGTCCTACAGGCGTTTCGGGTGAGCAGTTCTTC.

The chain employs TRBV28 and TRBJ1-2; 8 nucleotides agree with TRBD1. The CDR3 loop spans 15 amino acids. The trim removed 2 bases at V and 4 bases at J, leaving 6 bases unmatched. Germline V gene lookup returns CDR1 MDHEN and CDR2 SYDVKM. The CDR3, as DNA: TGTGCCAGCAGTTTACTCCAGGGGGCGGCCTATGGCTACACCTTC. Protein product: CASSLLQGAAYGYTF.

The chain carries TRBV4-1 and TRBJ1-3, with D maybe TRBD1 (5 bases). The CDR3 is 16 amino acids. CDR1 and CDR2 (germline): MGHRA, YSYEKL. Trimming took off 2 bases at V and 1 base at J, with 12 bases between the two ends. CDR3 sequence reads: CASSQPGRRSGNTIYF. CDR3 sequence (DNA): TGCGCCAGCAGCCAACCGGGACGAAGGTCTGGAAACACCATATATTTT.

CDR3: CSVEDPGEAFF. For the CDR3, the DNA is TGCAGCGTTGAAGATCCAGGGGAAGCTTTCTTT. The chain combines TRBV29-1 with TRBJ1-1; TRBD1 is a possible D gene (5 bases). V dropped 0 bases and J dropped 8 bases, with 7 bases sitting between them. CDR1 is SQVTM, CDR2 ANQGSEA, per germline. The CDR3 runs to 11 residues.

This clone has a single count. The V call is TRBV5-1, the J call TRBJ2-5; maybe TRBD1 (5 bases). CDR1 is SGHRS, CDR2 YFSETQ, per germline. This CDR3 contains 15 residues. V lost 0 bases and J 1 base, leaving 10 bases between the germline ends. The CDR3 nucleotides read TGCGCCAGCAGCTTGGGGGGCCAACCCCAAGAGACCCAGTACTTC. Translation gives CASSLGGQPQETQYF.

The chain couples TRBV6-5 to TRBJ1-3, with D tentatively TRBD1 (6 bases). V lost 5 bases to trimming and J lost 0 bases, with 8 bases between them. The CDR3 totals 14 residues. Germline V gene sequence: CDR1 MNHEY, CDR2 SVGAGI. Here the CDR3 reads CASSTTGSGNTIYF. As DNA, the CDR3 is TGTGCCAGCAGTACGACAGGCTCTGGAAACACCATATATTTT.

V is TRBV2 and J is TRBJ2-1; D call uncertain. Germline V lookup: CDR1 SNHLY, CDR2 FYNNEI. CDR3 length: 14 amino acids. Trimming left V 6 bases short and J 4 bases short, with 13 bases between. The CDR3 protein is CASSVRFYYNEQFF. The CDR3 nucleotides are TGTGCCAGCAGCGTCCGCTTCTATTACAATGAGCAGTTCTTC.

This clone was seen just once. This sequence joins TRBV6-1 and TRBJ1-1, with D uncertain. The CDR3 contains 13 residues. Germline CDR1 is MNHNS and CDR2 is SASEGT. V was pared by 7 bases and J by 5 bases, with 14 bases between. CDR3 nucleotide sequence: TGTGCCAGCACTTTGGCAGGTCGGACTGAAGCTTTCTTT. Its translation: CASTLAGRTEAFF.

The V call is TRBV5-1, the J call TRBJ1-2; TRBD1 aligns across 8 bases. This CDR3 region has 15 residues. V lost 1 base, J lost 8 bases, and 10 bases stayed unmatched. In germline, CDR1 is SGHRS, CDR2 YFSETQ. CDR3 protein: CASSLTGQGVRGYTF. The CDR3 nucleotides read TGCGCCAGCAGCTTGACTGGACAGGGTGTGAGAGGCTACACCTTC.